The entry below gives a single T cell receptor beta chain sequence along with its context. There is no known antigen for this receptor. Base qualities are not recorded, but no much larger clone differs from it by a single base. The method behind the library was PCR. Instrument on record: Illumina HiSeq 2500. TCR libraries were prepared with molecular barcoding, using unique molecular identifiers to normalize TCRbeta repertoire quantification. Through fastp at Q25 and MiXCR, TCRdb rebuilt clones from the public reads, retaining in-frame beta chains. Each entry is one CDR3 protein sequence, shown with its most common DNA and genes. The sample table holds more than 200,000 distinct CDR3 sequences, of which around a sixth were seen once. The ten largest clones add up to around 44% of the sample. The germline V gene (reference sequence) yields MNHNY for CDR1 and SVGAGI for CDR2. There are 10 amino acids in the CDR3, from cysteine to phenylalanine inclusive. Only the CDR3 portion is preserved as DNA: 30 bases, with reading frame beginning at the first base. The junction carries 4 bases between V and J, which are trimmed by 6 bases and 4 bases respectively.

The sample originates from a study of T-cell reconstitution after alpha-beta-depleted transplantation in children (dated by TCRdb to about 2016). For the study in its entirety: T-cell immune reconstitution after TCRalphabeta/CD19-depleted allogeneic hematopoietic cell transplantation in children was quantitatively tracked in the study by means of TCR repertoire profiling.

General findings and caveats noted by the study authors: The frequencies of hyperexpanded clones fell over the following months, and after one year, T-cell counts and TCRbeta diversity were mostly attributed to newly produced T cells. Apparently early alphabetaT-cell count recovery about two months after transplant reportedly relied on only several hundred rapidly expanded clones derived from non-depleted graft cells. In some patients, high TCRbeta diversity at day 60 was attributed to recipient T cells and intrathymic progenitors that had survived conditioning.

According to the study, the label for this sample's treatment or condition signals: allogeneic hematopoietic cell transplantation with graft depleted of TCRalphabeta T cells and CD19 B cells. TCRalphabeta/CD19-depleted allogeneic hematopoietic cell grafts were given to the transplant recipients, all of whom were children. Sample: PBMCs, mostly from graft donor cells, taken 360 days after TCRalphabeta/CD19-depleted stem cell transplant. This sequence originates from a male patient aged 2 to 9 who had a stem cell transplant for acute lymphoblastic leukemia, so the T cells may come from the graft donor. The V and J segments used are TRBV6-6 and TRBJ2-7, with no D gene named confidently. CDR3 protein: CASREYEQYF. DNA sequence: TGTGCCAGCAGGGAGTACGAGCAGTACTTC.